Listed here are 14 T cell receptor beta chains from one sample, sequenced in a study of OX40 agonist ivuxolimab in advanced cancers. Libraries were prepared by immunoSEQ multiplex PCR; TCRdb keeps only in-frame clonotypes and omits some of them. The sample lists approximately 45,000 clones, about 90% occurring once. Material: CD4+ or CD8+ T cells sorted from blood, obtained in a trial of the OX40 agonist ivuxolimab. Receptors were obtained from an adult with an advanced solid tumor such as melanoma, head and neck, liver or kidney cancer.

The chain recombines TRBV28 with TRBJ2-2; a possible D gene is TRBD2 (6 bases). There are 13 residues in the CDR3. Germline V gene sequence: CDR1 MDHEN, CDR2 SYDVKM. The V gene lost 2 bases and the J gene lost 6 bases, with 7 bases spanning the gap. CDR3 sequence (DNA): TGTGCCAGCAGTTTACTAGCGCCCGGGGAGCTGTTTTTT. Translated: CASSLLAPGELFF. Looking up the rest from reference TRBV28 and TRBJ2-2 gives the full variable domain: DVKVTQSSRYLVKRTGEKVFLECVQDMDHENMFWYRQDPGLGLRLIYFSYDVKMKEKGDIPEGYSVSREKKERFSLILESASTNQTSMYLCASSLLAPGELFFGEGSRLTVL.

This chain joins TRBV7-9 and TRBJ2-2; D uncertain. Germline assignment: CDR1 SEHNR and CDR2 FQNEAQ (reference sequence). Trimming pared 5 bases from V and 5 bases from J, leaving 15 bases between. The CDR3 spans 15 residues. This CDR3 reads CASSHGARQTGELFF. The CDR3 DNA follows: TGTGCCAGCAGCCACGGCGCAAGGCAGACCGGGGAGCTGTTTTTT.

The CDR3 DNA sequence: TGTGCCAGCAGTTCTCAGTACCAAGAGACCCAGTACTTC. This gives the protein CASSSQYQETQYF. V is TRBV27 and J is TRBJ2-5; D is uncertain. The length of the CDR3 is 13 residues. CDR1 is MNHEY, CDR2 SMNVEV, per germline (reference sequence). V shed 4 bases and J shed 0 bases, with 6 bases lying between them.

The chain employs TRBV19 and TRBJ2-3; 7 positions match TRBD2. V shed 7 bases and J 2 bases; nucleotides not matched to a gene: 12. From germline, CDR1 is LNHDA and CDR2 SQIVND (reference sequence). The CDR3 has 16 residues. CDR3: CASTRGPSGLTDTQYF. In DNA, the CDR3 is TGTGCCAGTACCCGAGGGCCTAGCGGCCTCACAGATACGCAGTATTTT.

The V call is TRBV5-1, the J call TRBJ2-1, with 9 positions matching TRBD1. Trimming took 7 bases from V and 9 from J; bases not matched to a gene: 11. CDR1 is SGHRS and CDR2 is YFSETQ in the germline V gene. The CDR3 is 14 residues long. The CDR3 DNA sequence: TGCGCCAGCGACAGGGGACAGGGATACGGTGAGCAGTTCTTC. This sequence encodes CASDRGQGYGEQFF.

The chain has TRBV4-1 and TRBJ1-1; D ambiguous. Trimming took 0 bases from V and 11 from J, leaving 16 bases between them. Germline V gives CDR1 MGHRA, CDR2 YSYEKL. This CDR3 has 14 residues. The CDR3, as DNA: TGCGCCAGCAGCCAAGATAAGAGCCCGCCGGGGGCTTTCTTT. Its translation: CASSQDKSPPGAFF.

The chain links TRBV13 to TRBJ1-1; possible D gene TRBD1, 5 bases. The CDR3 covers 16 residues. The germline V gene has CDR1 PRHDT and CDR2 FYEKMQ (reference sequence). V shed 4 bases and J shed 0 bases, with 15 bases lying between them. The CDR3 here is CASSSTGDSLNTEAFF. DNA of the CDR3: TGTGCCAGCAGCTCCACGGGGGATTCCCTGAACACTGAAGCTTTCTTT.

This rearrangement joins TRBV2 to TRBJ2-5, with D uncertain. Trimming cost V 3 bases and J 4 bases, with 12 bases left between them. Per germline, CDR1 SNHLY and CDR2 FYNNEI. This CDR3 contains 14 residues. The CDR3 protein is CASSDGPPRETQYF. The CDR3 DNA reads TGTGCCAGCAGTGACGGCCCCCCCCGAGAGACCCAGTACTTC. The variable domain in full, completed from reference TRBV2 and TRBJ2-5, reads EPEVTQTPSHQVTQMGQEVILRCVPISNHLYFYWYRQILGQKVEFLVSFYNNEISEKSEIFDDQFSVERPDGSNFTLKIRSTKLEDSAMYFCASSDGPPRETQYFGPGTRLLVL.

As DNA, the CDR3 is TGTGCCAGTAGTAAAGGACAGGGGGGCTCCTACGAGCAGTACTTC. It translates to CASSKGQGGSYEQYF. This chain connects TRBV19 to TRBJ2-7; TRBD1 matches at 10 bases. The CDR3 length is 15 residues. Germline V gene data show CDR1 as LNHDA and CDR2 as SQIVND (reference sequence). Trimming at V came to 4 bases and at J to 0 bases, leaving 3 bases not matched to a gene. Together with reference TRBV19 and TRBJ2-7, the CDR3 gives the full variable domain: DGGITQSPKYLFRKEGQNVTLSCEQNLNHDAMYWYRQDPGQGLRLIYYSQIVNDFQKGDIAEGYSVSREKKESFPLTVTSAQKNPTAFYLCASSKGQGGSYEQYFGPGTRLTVT.

The V gene is TRBV6-6, the J gene TRBJ2-5; no reliable D call. V shed 4 bases and J shed 1 base, with 7 bases lying between them. CDR1 is MNHNY and CDR2 is SVGAGI in the germline V gene (reference sequence). The CDR3 has 13 amino acids. Here the CDR3 reads CASSSRAQETQYF. The CDR3 DNA is TGTGCCAGCAGTTCCCGGGCCCAAGAGACCCAGTACTTC.

The CDR3 coding sequence is TGTGCCAGCAGTCCGGACAAGAGAGAGACCCAGTACTTC. Its protein is CASSPDKRETQYF. V is TRBV28 and J is TRBJ2-5, with D perhaps matching TRBD1 (5 bases). Germline V lookup: CDR1 MDHEN, CDR2 SYDVKM. The CDR3 has 13 residues. V shed 5 bases and J shed 4 bases, with 11 bases lying between them.

In DNA form, the CDR3 reads TGTGCCAGCAGCTCACAGACGGGGCGGGGGTACAATGAGCAGTTCTTC. It encodes CASSSQTGRGYNEQFF. The V gene is TRBV7-9, the J gene TRBJ2-1, with 7 bases that match TRBD2. V trimming: 4 bases; J trimming: 4 bases; junction bases outside the gene matches: 10. The length of the CDR3 is 16 residues. Per the germline V gene, CDR1 is SEHNR and CDR2 is FQNEAQ (reference sequence).

This sequence joins TRBV5-4 and TRBJ2-3, with TRBD2 identical over 9 bases. Germline values: CDR1 SGHNT, CDR2 YYREEE (reference sequence). CDR3 size: 16 residues. The V segment lost 4 bases and the J segment 6 bases; nucleotides outside the gene matches: 12. For the CDR3, the DNA is TGTGCCAGCAGCCCGTCGGGTAGCGGGAGCTGGGATACGCAGTATTTT. As protein: CASSPSGSGSWDTQYF.

The V call is TRBV6-5, the J call TRBJ1-5; unclear D gene. Trimming pared 2 bases from V and 6 bases from J, leaving 8 bases between. The CDR3 spans 13 residues. Per germline, CDR1 MNHEY and CDR2 SVGAGI. The CDR3 coding sequence is TGTGCCAGCAGTTACCGGGAGGGTCAGCCCCAGCATTTT. Protein: CASSYREGQPQHF.